This TCR beta chain comes out of a study of T-cell memory formation after mild COVID-19. This clonotype was detected only a few times. The CDR3 spans 14 residues. Germline CDR1 is SNHLY and CDR2 is FYNNEI. The ends lost 9 bases at V and 4 bases at J; junction bases unmatched: 9. From 5'RACE with constant-segment primers came TCR alpha and TCR beta cDNA libraries that carried sample barcodes and UMIs. TCRdb independently ran MiXCR on the 5' RACE reads; one entry per CDR3 protein. Altogether fewer than 350,000 distinct CDR3 sequences are present, 15% to 20% being singletons, with the ten largest covering more than 20%.

V usage is TRBV2 and J usage is TRBJ2-7; 10 positions match TRBD2. Sequencing was done on a sample of PBMCs or a T cell subset sorted from them (not recorded which). This receptor was taken from a young man who had mild COVID-19 (a few samples of this study predate the infection). Cell type and time point are not known. CDR3 sequence: CAREGASGGYEQYF. The CDR3, as DNA: TGTGCCAGGGAGGGTGCTAGCGGGGGATACGAGCAGTACTTC.